What follows are 22 T cell receptor beta chains derived from one specimen sequenced in a study of blood T cell repertoires in COVID-19. Sequencing was performed with immunoSEQ multiplex PCR; in TCRdb, only in-frame clones are kept and a portion is missing. The sample carries about 280,000 clones, around 91% recorded once. Material for sequencing was PBMCs or T cells enriched from blood (not recorded which). Every receptor here comes from a woman aged 18-29 years with acute COVID-19.

This chain uses TRBV4-3 with TRBJ1-5, with a tentative D call TRBD1 (6 bases). Trimming removed 4 bases from V and 0 bases from J, with 10 bases in between. CDR1 is LGHNA and CDR2 is YSLEER in the germline V gene. CDR3 length equals 15 residues. The CDR3 DNA sequence: TGCGCCAGCAGCCCAGGGGTCGTTAGCAATCAGCCCCAGCATTTT. This sequence encodes CASSPGVVSNQPQHF.

This chain uses TRBV15 with TRBJ2-7; D gene uncertain. This CDR3 contains 13 residues. Germline CDR1 reads LNHNV; CDR2 reads YYDKDF (reference sequence). Trimming removed 0 bases at V and 0 bases at J, with 3 bases between. Here the CDR3 DNA reads TGTGCCACCAGCAGAGATATCTCCTACGAGCAGTACTTC. Its translation is CATSRDISYEQYF.

V and J are TRBV6-4 and TRBJ2-5; 12 bases are shared with TRBD2. V dropped 6 bases and J dropped 4; count of bases not matched to a gene: 15. CDR1 and CDR2 from the germline V gene are MRHNA and SNTAGT. The CDR3 totals 18 residues. CDR3 in DNA: TGTGCCAGCAGCCTAGTACTAGCGGGAGGCCCGTGGCCAGAGACCCAGTACTTC. As protein: CASSLVLAGGPWPETQYF.

The J gene is TRBJ2-5, the V gene TRBV11-3; maybe TRBD2 (5 bases). The V and J ends lost 6 bases and 5 bases respectively, with 10 bases between them. Looked up from germline, CDR1 is SGHNT and CDR2 is YENEEA. This CDR3 spans 12 amino acids. DNA for the CDR3: TGTGCCAGCAGTCCCACGGGGGAGACCCAGTACTTC. This gives the protein CASSPTGETQYF.

This clone was recorded a few times. This sequence joins TRBV30 and TRBJ2-1; weak D call: TRBD2 (5 bases). Germline V gene lookup returns CDR1 GTSNPN and CDR2 SVGIG (reference sequence). The germline V and J ends were trimmed by 4 bases and 3 bases, with 13 bases remaining between them. The CDR3 has 14 amino acids. The CDR3 DNA is TGTGCCTGGATGCTTGCGGGTGACTACAATGAGCAGTTCTTC. Its protein is CAWMLAGDYNEQFF.

The J gene is TRBJ2-7, the V gene TRBV2, with D possibly being TRBD2 (6 bases). The CDR3 runs to 16 residues. Germline V lookup: CDR1 SNHLY, CDR2 FYNNEI. Trimming took off 2 bases at V and 0 bases at J, with 14 bases between the two ends. CDR3 sequence (DNA): TGTGCCAGCAGTGAATCGGAGACCGGGAGCTCCTACGAGCAGTACTTC. It encodes CASSESETGSSYEQYF.

This chain uses TRBV7-2 with TRBJ2-5; D might be TRBD2 (5 bases). V gave up 0 bases and J gave up 5 bases, with 10 bases separating them. Germline lookup yields CDR1 SGHTA and CDR2 FQGNSA. This CDR3 is built from 14 residues. CDR3 nucleotide sequence: TGTGCCAGCAGCTTAGCGCGGGCGGTCGAGACCCAGTACTTC. Translated, it gives CASSLARAVETQYF.

The chain is built from TRBV28 and TRBJ1-2; D remains ambiguous. This CDR3 contains 15 residues. Trimming shortened V by 1 base and J by 3 bases, and 12 bases separated the two germline ends. Germline assignment: CDR1 MDHEN and CDR2 SYDVKM. The CDR3: CASSLLVPRDYGYTF. The CDR3 DNA follows: TGTGCCAGCAGTTTATTGGTCCCGCGGGACTATGGCTACACCTTC.

This chain joins TRBV4-1 and TRBJ2-7, with 14 positions matching TRBD2. The CDR3 extends over 15 amino acids. The V gene's germline CDR1 is MGHRA and CDR2 YSYEKL. V lost 3 bases and J lost 3; bases outside the gene matches: 1. The CDR3 region is CASSHGTSGSYEQYF. The CDR3 coding sequence is TGCGCCAGCAGCCACGGGACTAGCGGGAGCTACGAGCAGTACTTC.

The chain combines TRBV5-5 with TRBJ1-6; TRBD1 agrees at 9 bases. Germline V gene lookup returns CDR1 SGHKS and CDR2 YYEKEE (reference sequence). The CDR3 is 16 amino acids. Trimming removed 3 bases from V and 8 bases from J; junction bases left unmatched: 9. This CDR3 is CASSWSITGGDSPLHF. The CDR3 bases are TGTGCCAGCAGCTGGAGCATTACAGGGGGCGATTCACCCCTCCACTTT.

The CDR3 loop reads CASSPGQGKPGELFF. The CDR3 nucleotides are TGTGCCTCTTCTCCGGGACAGGGGAAGCCCGGGGAGCTGTTTTTT. V usage is TRBV30 and J usage is TRBJ2-2; TRBD1 aligns across 10 bases. Germline CDR1 reads GTSNPN; CDR2 reads SVGIG (reference sequence). CDR3 length: 15 residues. Trimming removed 7 bases from V and 6 bases from J; junction bases left unmatched: 11.

The rearrangement links TRBV10-2 to TRBJ2-5, with a tentative D call TRBD2 (5 bases). CDR3 length: 14 amino acids. Germline CDR1 and CDR2: WSHSY and SAAADI. Trimming took off 2 bases at V and 8 bases at J, with 15 bases between the two ends. CDR3 DNA: TGCGCCAGCAGTGAGACCCGAACCCGGGGAACCCAGTACTTC. Translating gives CASSETRTRGTQYF.

The J gene is TRBJ2-7, the V gene TRBV7-9; 12 bases align to TRBD1. The germline V gene has CDR1 SEHNR and CDR2 FQNEAQ (reference sequence). The J segment lost 1 base and the V segment lost 6 bases, leaving 7 bases of the junction unmatched. The CDR3 is 16 residues long. The CDR3 sequence: CASRGQGAVGSYEQYF. In DNA, the CDR3 is TGTGCCAGCAGGGGACAGGGGGCTGTTGGTTCCTACGAGCAGTACTTC.

The J gene is TRBJ1-2, the V gene TRBV29-1, with 10 bases matching TRBD1. Trimming removed 7 bases from V and 5 bases from J; junction bases left unmatched: 7. The CDR3 has 13 residues. Germline CDR1 SQVTM, CDR2 ANQGSEA. The CDR3 nucleotides read TGCAGCGCAGTGACAGGGGGCGGGTATGGCTACACCTTC. Amino acids: CSAVTGGGYGYTF.

This clone has a single count. The rearrangement joins TRBV12-5 to TRBJ2-2, with a tentative D call TRBD2 (5 bases). There are 16 residues in the CDR3. The germline V gene has CDR1 LGHNT and CDR2 FRNRAP. V lost 5 bases to trimming and J lost 3 bases, with 16 bases between them. The CDR3, as DNA: TGTGCTAGTGGTCGCTTTGAGGGAAGAGACACCGGGGAGCTGTTTTTT. This sequence encodes CASGRFEGRDTGELFF.

V gene TRBV11-2 combines with J gene TRBJ1-4; TRBD1 agrees at 9 bases. The CDR3 has 14 residues. Germline CDR1 and CDR2: SGHAT and FQNNGV. The J segment lost 10 bases and the V segment lost 5 bases, leaving 8 bases of the junction unmatched. CDR3 nucleotide sequence: TGTGCCAGCAGCCCAGATACAGGGGGCCGAAAACTGTTTTTT. This gives the protein CASSPDTGGRKLFF.

This chain connects TRBV10-2 to TRBJ1-2, with a tentative D call TRBD1 (5 bases). Trimming pared 6 bases from V and 2 bases from J, leaving 16 bases between. The CDR3 has 15 residues. Germline values: CDR1 WSHSY, CDR2 SAAADI. The DNA for the CDR3 is TGCGCCAGCAGCAGCCATCCGACAGCCAACTATGGCTACACCTTC. It translates to CASSSHPTANYGYTF.

The chain links TRBV9 to TRBJ1-2; D is possibly TRBD1 (6 bases). The germline gives CDR1 SGDLS, CDR2 YYNGEE. The CDR3 is 15 amino acids. Trimming stripped 4 bases from V and 3 bases from J, with 16 bases between. CDR3 sequence (DNA): TGTGCCAGCAGCAACCCAAGACAGGCTTACTATGGCTACACCTTC. Its translation: CASSNPRQAYYGYTF.

The chain recombines TRBV10-2 with TRBJ2-7; D remains ambiguous. CDR3 size: 13 residues. The V and J ends lost 4 bases and 3 bases respectively, with 10 bases between them. Germline-derived CDR1 and CDR2 are WSHSY and SAAADI. Here the CDR3 reads CASSGNNYYEQYF. Here the CDR3 DNA reads TGCGCCAGCAGTGGGAACAACTACTACGAGCAGTACTTC.

The chain links TRBV7-8 to TRBJ2-7, with a possible D match to TRBD1 (5 bases). The germline V and J ends were trimmed by 1 base and 5 bases, with 18 bases remaining between them. The CDR3 extends over 16 amino acids. CDR1 and CDR2 (germline): SGHVS, FQNEAQ. In DNA form, the CDR3 reads TGTGCCAGCAGCTTAGTGTCAGGGCGAATCCAGAACGAGCAGTACTTC. Translating gives CASSLVSGRIQNEQYF.

The chain has TRBV28 and TRBJ2-7; 11 nucleotides line up with TRBD1. The germline V gene encodes CDR1 MDHEN and CDR2 SYDVKM. Trimming at V came to 6 bases and at J to 9 bases, leaving 13 bases not matched to a gene. CDR3 length: 15 amino acids. The CDR3 is CASRRGQGAVLGQYF. DNA for the CDR3: TGTGCCAGCAGACGAGGACAGGGGGCTGTCTTGGGGCAGTACTTC.

This chain joins TRBV27 and TRBJ2-3; 10 bases are shared with TRBD2. Germline CDR1 reads MNHEY; CDR2 reads SMNVEV (reference sequence). The CDR3 length is 20 residues. The V and J ends lost 6 bases and 0 bases, in that order; junction bases with no gene match: 18. CDR3 in amino acids: CASSTRRGGSGRPSTDTQYF. CDR3 nucleotides: TGTGCCAGCAGCACACGGCGGGGAGGTAGCGGGAGGCCAAGCACAGATACGCAGTATTTT.